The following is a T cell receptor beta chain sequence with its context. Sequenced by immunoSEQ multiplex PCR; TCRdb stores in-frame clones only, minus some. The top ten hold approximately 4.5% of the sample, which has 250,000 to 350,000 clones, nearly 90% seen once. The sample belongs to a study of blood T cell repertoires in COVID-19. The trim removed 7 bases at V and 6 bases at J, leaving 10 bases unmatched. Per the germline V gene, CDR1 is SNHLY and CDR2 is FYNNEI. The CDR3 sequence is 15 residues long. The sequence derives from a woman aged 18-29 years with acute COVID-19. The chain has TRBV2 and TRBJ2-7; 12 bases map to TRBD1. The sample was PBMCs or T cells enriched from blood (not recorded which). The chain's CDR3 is CASTTPGTGGGEQYF. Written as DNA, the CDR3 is TGTGCCAGCACCACGCCCGGGACAGGGGGCGGCGAGCAGTACTTC.